This TCR beta chain is drawn from a study of blood T cell repertoires in COVID-19 (dated by TCRdb to between 2020 and 2021). Background on the whole study: The collaborator samples originated in the United States, Italy and Spain and spanned the acute and convalescent phases of COVID-19. The prospective study material was composed of cDNA or gDNA derived from T cells, B-cell-depleted T cells, or PBMCs. The dataset comprised deeply sampled blood TCRbeta repertoires from subjects exposed to, actively infected with, or recovered from COVID-19. The repertoires were released in a freely available public database intended as a resource for research on the immune response to SARS-CoV-2. The samples were drawn from two sources: the first 160 participants of the ongoing ImmuneRACE study, and over 950 subjects contributed by 6 global collaborators. Sample metadata almost always included a de-identified subject ID, COVID-19 status, age in years and sex. HLA class I and class II types, where available, came from metadata supplied by the sample provider rather than from assay-based typing.

The paper's findings and limits, for the study overall: The quantity of clinical and demographic metadata differed by source and by participant and was supplied without curation.

TCRbeta CDR3 regions were amplified from genomic DNA by means of the immunoSEQ Assay, a bias-controlled multiplex PCR. The original methods were these. The number of nucleated cells in each sample was estimated from the amplification of reference gene primers within the assay. To quantify the absolute abundance of each unique TCRbeta CDR3 rearrangement, sequence reads were collapsed and filtered. For each sample, productive Simpson clonality was calculated as the square root of Simpson's diversity index across productive rearrangements. In its TCRdb copy, this immuneACCESS table keeps in-frame sequences only and misses some clones. Where compared with another copy, unresolved V genes explain less than half of these, and the others have no known cause. V and J calls and clone size follow that table, whereas D and trimming were derived from the DNA. The sample contains roughly 200,000 clones, around four fifths of them found a single time. The leading ten clones occupy about 2.8% of the sample.

This clone was seen a few times. Its recognized antigen is unknown. There are no base qualities to consult, and no much larger clone falls within one base. CDR1 SNHLY and CDR2 FYNNEI were looked up in the germline V gene. Trimming leaves V shorter by 4 bases and J shorter by 6 bases, with the junction holding 4 bases beyond the gene matches. Reading from cysteine to phenylalanine, the CDR3 counts 15 amino acids. CDR3 DNA only is kept here, 45 bases in frame from base 1. The collaborating institutions used their own protocols to collect whole blood in K2EDTA tubes. Collaborator samples were shipped for TCRbeta analysis as frozen whole blood, isolated PBMCs, or DNA extracted from either sample type.

The sequence joins TRBV2 to TRBJ1-5; 12 bases in the junction line up with TRBD1. Sequencing was carried out using peripheral blood. This TCR was sampled from an elderly woman with active or convalescent COVID-19. The nucleotides read TGTGCCAGCAGTGCCGGGACAGGGGGCCGTCAGCCCCAGCATTTT. Translation gives CASSAGTGGRQPQHF.